Given below is one T cell receptor (beta chain) in context. This sample stems from a study of blood T cell repertoires in COVID-19. Across the study: The samples span acute and convalescent COVID-19 from the United States, Italy and Spain. T cells, B-cell-depleted T cells, or PBMCs supplied cDNA or gDNA.

In the study's own analysis: Reference gene primer amplification in the assay estimated nucleated cell counts. The method was immunoSEQ multiplex PCR; TCRdb's version includes in-frame clones alone and lacks a portion of them. That table supplies the V and J calls and clone size; D and trimming were determined from the DNA. The sample lists 90,000 to 120,000 clones, more than 70% occurring once. This CDR3 contains 15 residues. CDR1 MNHEY and CDR2 SMNVEV come from the germline V gene (reference sequence). With V trimmed by 6 bases and J by 2 bases, 4 bases remained unmatched. This chain links TRBV27 with TRBJ2-1, with TRBD1 identical over 10 bases. Sequencing used peripheral blood. This TCR was sampled from a human donor in a cohort sampled during active COVID-19. The CDR3 DNA is TGTGCCAGCAGGATCGGACAGGGGGCCTACAATGAGCAGTTCTTC. This translates into CASRIGQGAYNEQFF.